The T cell receptor beta chain under discussion was sequenced for a study of blood T cell repertoires in COVID-19. Clones were sequenced by immunoSEQ multiplex PCR, and TCRdb holds only the in-frame ones, with some missing. The sample has approximately 240,000 clones, roughly 84% seen once. The germline gives CDR1 SEHNR, CDR2 FQNEAQ (reference sequence). V gave up 5 bases and J gave up 6 bases, with 16 bases separating them. The CDR3 consists of 15 residues. The source material was peripheral blood. The gene calls are TRBV7-9 and TRBJ2-2, with a possible D match to TRBD2 (5 bases). The TCR was taken from an older woman with acute or convalescent COVID-19. Here the CDR3 DNA reads TGTGCCAGCAGCCCAACCGGGGAACCGGCCGGGGAGCTGTTTTTT. Translated: CASSPTGEPAGELFF.